The next 17 T cell receptor beta chains were all read from a single sample in a study of blood T cell repertoires in COVID-19. Only in-frame clones appear in the TCRdb table, and some are missing; sequencing was by immunoSEQ multiplex PCR. The sample includes some 400,000 clones, around 87% of them seen just once. The sequencing sample was made of peripheral blood. The receptors come from a woman aged 30 to 39 with COVID-19, enrolled during active disease.

V usage is TRBV18 and J usage is TRBJ2-4; D possibly corresponds to TRBD1 (5 bases). This CDR3 is 13 amino acids long. CDR1 is KGHSH, CDR2 LQKENI, per germline. V was clipped by 3 bases and J by 8 bases, with 11 bases between them. The CDR3 region is CASSPQGRDIQYF. The DNA of the CDR3 is TGTGCCAGCTCACCCCAGGGAAGGGACATTCAGTACTTC.

V and J are TRBV4-3 and TRBJ1-4, with 7 bases identical to TRBD1. This CDR3 is built from 15 residues. Germline V CDR1 and CDR2: LGHNA, YSLEER. V lost 1 base, J lost 6 bases, and 5 bases stayed unmatched. The CDR3 sequence is CASSQGSGGYEKLFF. CDR3 in DNA: TGCGCCAGCAGCCAAGGCTCAGGGGGGTATGAAAAACTGTTTTTT.

The chain uses TRBV6-1 and TRBJ2-7; D not certain. The CDR3 is made up of 14 amino acids. Looked up from germline, CDR1 is MNHNS and CDR2 is SASEGT. Deletions cut 1 base from V and 3 bases from J, with 10 bases between. CDR3 loop: CASSEGVGDYEQYF. CDR3 coding DNA: TGTGCCAGCAGTGAAGGGGTCGGAGACTACGAGCAGTACTTC.

The chain uses TRBV5-1 and TRBJ2-5, with TRBD2 identical over 9 bases. J lost 5 bases, V lost 0 bases, and 8 bases had no gene match. CDR3 size: 16 residues. The germline V gene has CDR1 SGHRS and CDR2 YFSETQ. DNA for the CDR3: TGCGCCAGCAGCTTGGCGCCGCGGGAGGGCCGGGAGACCCAGTACTTC. Its translation: CASSLAPREGRETQYF.

J is TRBJ2-1 and V is TRBV21-1; the table's D call, TRBD1, has no DNA check behind it. TRBV21-1 is designated a pseudogene. This CDR3 has 15 amino acids. The CDR3 sequence is CASRPGQETYNEQFF. The CDR3 DNA follows: TGTGCCAGCAGGCCGGGACAGGAGACCTACAATGAGCAGTTCTTC.

DNA of the CDR3: TGTGCCACCGGGACAGAAAGCAATCAGCCCCAGCATTTT. Its translation is CATGTESNQPQHF. The gene calls are TRBV24-1 and TRBJ1-5; TRBD1 agrees at 7 bases. The CDR3 is 13 amino acids. J was trimmed by 1 base and V by 9 bases; bases with no gene match: 2. Germline-derived CDR1 and CDR2 are KGHDR and SFDVKD.

The chain couples TRBV19 to TRBJ1-1; a possible D gene is TRBD1 (6 bases). Germline V gives CDR1 LNHDA, CDR2 SQIVND (reference sequence). Trimming left V 3 bases short and J 4 bases short, with 15 bases between. The CDR3 runs 15 residues. The CDR3 protein is CASSIRPQGITEAFF. CDR3 nucleotides: TGTGCCAGTAGTATTCGGCCGCAGGGGATCACTGAAGCTTTCTTT.

The chain joins TRBV1 to TRBJ2-7; the table calls TRBD1, which could not be checked here. TRBV1 is shown as a pseudogene. The CDR3 contains 14 residues. DNA of the CDR3: TGCACCAGCAGCCAAGAAGGCAGGCCCTACGAGCAGTACTTC. This sequence encodes CTSSQEGRPYEQYF.

The J gene is TRBJ1-1, the V gene TRBV7-9, with 9 bases identical to TRBD1. The CDR3 is 16 amino acids. Germline V gene sequence: CDR1 SEHNR, CDR2 FQNEAQ (reference sequence). V trimming: 5 bases; J trimming: 3 bases; junction bases outside the gene matches: 10. The chain's CDR3 is CASSPPPDRGHTEAFF. The CDR3 DNA follows: TGTGCCAGCAGCCCTCCCCCGGACAGGGGTCACACTGAAGCTTTCTTT. The full variable domain, completed using reference TRBV7-9 and TRBJ1-1, is DTGVSQNPRHKITKRGQNVTFRCDPISEHNRLYWYRQTLGQGPEFLTYFQNEAQLEKSRLLSDRFSAERPKGSFSTLEIQRTEQGDSAMYLCASSPPPDRGHTEAFFGQGTRLTVV.

V is TRBV19 and J is TRBJ2-3; tentative D call: TRBD2 (5 bases). Germline-derived CDR1 and CDR2 are LNHDA and SQIVND (reference sequence). V lost 8 bases to trimming and J lost 2 bases, with 14 bases between them. CDR3 size: 14 residues. CDR3 nucleotides: TGTGCCAGTCGGGCGGGCAGACTCACAGATACGCAGTATTTT. Residues: CASRAGRLTDTQYF. The whole variable domain, remainder taken from reference TRBV19 and TRBJ2-3, is DGGITQSPKYLFRKEGQNVTLSCEQNLNHDAMYWYRQDPGQGLRLIYYSQIVNDFQKGDIAEGYSVSREKKESFPLTVTSAQKNPTAFYLCASRAGRLTDTQYFGPGTRLTVL.

V gene TRBV11-2 combines with J gene TRBJ2-7, with D possibly being TRBD2 (5 bases). The CDR3 extends over 14 amino acids. V was shortened by 5 bases and J by 3 bases, with 14 bases between the two germline ends. CDR1 and CDR2 (germline): SGHAT, FQNNGV. The DNA for the CDR3 is TGTGCCAGCAGCCCCCAGGACCGGGGCTACGAGCAGTACTTC. Translated, it gives CASSPQDRGYEQYF. The variable domain in full, completed from reference TRBV11-2 and TRBJ2-7, reads EAGVAQSPRYKIIEKRQSVAFWCNPISGHATLYWYQQILGQGPKLLIQFQNNGVVDDSQLPKDRFSAERLKGVDSTLKIQPAKLEDSAVYLCASSPQDRGYEQYFGPGTRLTVT.

This chain links TRBV5-1 with TRBJ1-5; D not resolved. The ends were cut back, 4 bases at V and 5 bases at J, with 10 bases in the middle. Germline V gene data show CDR1 as SGHRS and CDR2 as YFSETQ. The CDR3 extends over 13 amino acids. In nucleotides, the CDR3 is TGCGCCAGCAGCAATGGAGGTGATCAGCCCCAGCATTTT. This sequence encodes CASSNGGDQPQHF.

This clone has ten or more counts. J is TRBJ2-3 and V is TRBV4-3; D is perhaps TRBD2 (6 bases). The CDR3 is 14 residues long. CDR1 is LGHNA and CDR2 is YSLEER in the germline V gene. Trimming removed 0 bases at V and 3 bases at J, with 7 bases between. The CDR3 loop is CASSQDRETDTQYF. CDR3 nucleotides: TGCGCCAGCAGCCAAGACCGGGAGACAGATACGCAGTATTTT.

The chain joins TRBV28 to TRBJ2-5; maybe TRBD2 (6 bases). Deletions cut 4 bases from V and 2 bases from J, with 8 bases between. This CDR3 region has 13 residues. Germline values: CDR1 MDHEN, CDR2 SYDVKM. DNA of the CDR3: TGTGCCAGCAGTTGGGCGGGGCAAGAGACCCAGTACTTC. Amino acids: CASSWAGQETQYF.

This clone was observed once. The CDR3: CSVRTGPNTGELFF. CDR3 sequence (DNA): TGCAGCGTGCGGACAGGCCCAAACACCGGGGAGCTGTTTTTT. This rearrangement joins TRBV29-1 to TRBJ2-2; 7 positions agree with TRBD1. Germline V gene lookup returns CDR1 SQVTM and CDR2 ANQGSEA. This CDR3 spans 14 amino acids. Trimming removed 6 bases from V and 2 bases from J; junction bases left unmatched: 6.

V gene TRBV18 combines with J gene TRBJ2-5; D is perhaps TRBD2 (6 bases). CDR1 KGHSH and CDR2 LQKENI come from the germline V gene. V dropped 6 bases and J dropped 5 bases, with 13 bases sitting between them. The CDR3 covers 13 residues. The CDR3 loop is CASSLTRAETQYF. In DNA, the CDR3 is TGTGCCAGCTCCCTGACTAGGGCGGAGACCCAGTACTTC.

The genes are TRBV5-4 and TRBJ2-3; a weak D match, TRBD1 (6 bases). The CDR3 consists of 15 residues. Germline V lookup: CDR1 SGHNT, CDR2 YYREEE (reference sequence). Trimming removed 5 bases at V and 0 bases at J, with 13 bases between. The CDR3 nucleotides are TGTGCCAGCAGTCAGAACAGGGCTAGCACAGATACGCAGTATTTT. Translation gives CASSQNRASTDTQYF.